This TCR beta chain was recorded in a study of CD8+ T cells in alopecia areata. Cutaneous lymph nodes were pooled and cells sorted by CD4, CD8alpha, NKG2D, NKG2ACE and more. Following RNA extraction, reverse transcription yielded cDNA that acted as the sequencing template. Method: immunoSEQ multiplex PCR; TCRdb's copy keeps in-frame clones and lacks some. Listed here are around 300,000 clones without any singletons, the top ten holding roughly 1.2%. In the case of this clone: Germline and genes: mouse. The CDR3 end falls 4 residues outside the read, so it is completed with the germline J gene.

From germline, CDR1 is FNHDT and CDR2 SITEND (reference sequence). The CDR3 is 15 residues long. The sequence was obtained from a C3H/HeJ mouse with alopecia areata. Mouse strain MHC haplotype: H2-k. This chain connects TRBV19 to TRBJ1-2; 8 bases align to TRBD1. Sequencing used CD4+ T cells sorted from a lymph node. The CDR3 DNA, read in part, is TGTGCCAGCAGTACTCCCGGACAGGGAAGGTCC. Translation gives CASSTPGQGRS. The CDR3 reads in full as CASSTPGQGRSDYTF.